Listed here are 17 T cell receptor beta chains from one sample, sequenced in a study of cytomegalovirus exposure and HLA in healthy donors (dated by TCRdb to about 2017). Receptor amplification or capture employed the immunoSEQ multiplex PCR assay. For the multiplex PCR, a mixture combining 60 forward primers for TCR Vbeta segments and 13 reverse primers for TCR Jbeta segments was used. TCRdb limited this immuneACCESS table to in-frame rearrangements with V and J called. A share of clones is missing; checked studies link under half to unresolved V genes, and the rest is unexplained. The sample records about 200,000 clones, more than 65% of which are singletons. 1.7% of the sample goes to the ten largest clones. The sample taken for sequencing was PBMCs. These receptors all stem from a man over 45 in good health and CMV-seronegative.

CDR3 sequence reads: CASSFSSGSYNEQFF. CDR3 DNA: TGTGCCAGCAGCTTTTCTAGCGGCTCCTACAATGAGCAGTTCTTC. The chain uses TRBV5-5 and TRBJ2-1; the match to TRBD2 covers 7 bases. V lost 2 bases, J lost 0 bases, and 2 bases stayed unmatched. From germline, CDR1 is SGHKS and CDR2 YYEKEE (reference sequence). The CDR3 covers 15 residues.

As DNA, the CDR3 is TGTGCCAGCAGTTCCCCCCGACAGGGGGGCGCCACTGAAGCTTTCTTT. It is translated as CASSSPRQGGATEAFF. V is TRBV28 and J is TRBJ1-1; TRBD1 agrees at 9 bases. Germline V gene data show CDR1 as MDHEN and CDR2 as SYDVKM. The CDR3 length is 16 residues. V lost 4 bases and J lost 4; bases outside the gene matches: 10. Looking up the rest from reference TRBV28 and TRBJ1-1 gives the full variable domain: DVKVTQSSRYLVKRTGEKVFLECVQDMDHENMFWYRQDPGLGLRLIYFSYDVKMKEKGDIPEGYSVSREKKERFSLILESASTNQTSMYLCASSSPRQGGATEAFFGQGTRLTVV.

The rearrangement joins TRBV19 to TRBJ2-5; 7 bases agree with TRBD2. The J call could be wrong; TRBJ2-7 is a better fit for the DNA end. CDR3 length: 13 amino acids. Germline lookup yields CDR1 LNHDA and CDR2 SQIVND (reference sequence). The CDR3, as DNA: TGTGCCAGTAGTAGGGACTACCCCTACGAGCAGTACTTC. Encoded protein: CASSRDYPYEQYF.

This clone was seen more than once but under ten times. The chain uses TRBV6-5 and TRBJ2-7, with a possible D match to TRBD2 (6 bases). The CDR3 totals 13 residues. The V end was cut by 7 bases, the J end by 0 bases, with 10 bases between. Germline values: CDR1 MNHEY, CDR2 SVGAGI. CDR3 residues: CASTAGGSYEQYF. For the CDR3, the DNA is TGTGCCAGCACCGCCGGGGGCTCCTACGAGCAGTACTTC.

This clone was counted a few times. In DNA form, the CDR3 reads TGTGCCAGCAGCTCCCCGACAGGGTCTGGCTACACCTTC. As protein: CASSSPTGSGYTF. The chain employs TRBV7-9 and TRBJ1-2; TRBD1 agrees at 7 bases. V shed 4 bases and J 7 bases; nucleotides not matched to a gene: 6. CDR3 length: 13 residues. Germline V lookup: CDR1 SEHNR, CDR2 FQNEAQ (reference sequence). Full variable domain (outside the CDR3, taken from reference TRBV7-9 and TRBJ1-2): DTGVSQNPRHKITKRGQNVTFRCDPISEHNRLYWYRQTLGQGPEFLTYFQNEAQLEKSRLLSDRFSAERPKGSFSTLEIQRTEQGDSAMYLCASSSPTGSGYTFGSGTRLTVV.

The chain recombines TRBV7-9 with TRBJ1-3; D uncertain. The ends were cut back, 5 bases at V and 3 bases at J, with 14 bases in the middle. From germline, CDR1 is SEHNR and CDR2 FQNEAQ (reference sequence). This CDR3 has 15 residues. CDR3 sequence reads: CASSQEEISGNTIYF. The DNA for the CDR3 is TGTGCCAGCAGCCAAGAAGAAATCAGTGGAAACACCATATATTTT.

The V and J genes are TRBV5-6 and TRBJ1-2, with TRBD1 matching 8 bases. The CDR3 sequence is 17 residues long. Germline values: CDR1 SGHDT, CDR2 YYEEEE. V lost 3 bases to trimming and J lost 4 bases; unmatched junction nucleotides: 14. In DNA, the CDR3 is TGTGCCAGCAGCTCCGGTTTCCGGACAGGGCCCATCTATGGCTACACCTTC. Protein sequence: CASSSGFRTGPIYGYTF.

The CDR3 nucleotides are TGCGCCAGCACGGCAGGGGGCTCCTACGAGCAGTACTTC. This codes for CASTAGGSYEQYF. The genes are TRBV5-1 and TRBJ2-7; 7 bases agree with TRBD1. This CDR3 is 13 amino acids long. The ends lost 6 bases at V and 0 bases at J; junction bases unmatched: 3. Per the germline V gene, CDR1 is SGHRS and CDR2 is YFSETQ. Variable domain in full (rest from reference TRBV5-1 and TRBJ2-7): KAGVTQTPRYLIKTRGQQVTLSCSPISGHRSVSWYQQTPGQGLQFLFEYFSETQRNKGNFPGRFSGRQFSNSRSEMNVSTLELGDSALYLCASTAGGSYEQYFGPGTRLTVT.

The V gene is TRBV6-6, the J gene TRBJ1-5; D perhaps matches TRBD1 (5 bases). The germline CDR1 and CDR2 sequences are MNHNY and SVGAGI (reference sequence). Trimming stripped 2 bases from V and 6 bases from J, with 11 bases between. The CDR3 contains 14 residues. The CDR3, as DNA: TGTGCCAGCAGTTACGGGGGGGTAGGTCAGCCCCAGCATTTT. Amino acids: CASSYGGVGQPQHF.

The rearrangement joins TRBV19 to TRBJ2-7; 9 bases agree with TRBD1. V lost 3 bases, J lost 2 bases, and 5 bases stayed unmatched. CDR1 LNHDA and CDR2 SQIVND come from the germline V gene (reference sequence). The CDR3 totals 15 residues. The CDR3: CASSILGQGAYEQYF. The CDR3 DNA reads TGTGCCAGTAGTATTCTGGGACAGGGCGCCTACGAGCAGTACTTC.

The chain carries TRBV30 and TRBJ1-5, with D perhaps TRBD1 (5 bases). Trimming removed 3 bases at V and 5 bases at J, with 11 bases between. There are 13 residues in the CDR3. The germline CDR1 and CDR2 sequences are GTSNPN and SVGIG (reference sequence). The CDR3 DNA is TGTGCCTGGAGCTTGGGGGGGGATCAGCCCCAGCATTTT. Translating it yields CAWSLGGDQPQHF.

V and J are TRBV5-1 and TRBJ2-5; TRBD2 matches 8 bases. CDR1 and CDR2 (germline): SGHRS, YFSETQ. V gave up 0 bases and J gave up 5 bases; unmatched junction bases: 9. This CDR3 has 16 amino acids. The CDR3 reads CASSLGPAGEGETQYF. In DNA form, the CDR3 reads TGCGCCAGCAGCTTGGGCCCAGCGGGAGAGGGGGAGACCCAGTACTTC.

The chain couples TRBV11-2 to TRBJ2-1; D unresolved. The CDR3 runs 11 residues. Trimming pared 5 bases from V and 9 bases from J, leaving 8 bases between. Per germline, CDR1 SGHAT and CDR2 FQNNGV. CDR3 region: CASSGALEQFF. The CDR3 DNA is TGTGCCAGCAGCGGAGCGCTTGAGCAGTTCTTC.

This clone has a single count. V is TRBV4-2 and J is TRBJ2-3; D is unclear. CDR3 size: 14 residues. The germline V and J ends were trimmed by 4 bases and 4 bases, with 12 bases remaining between them. The V gene's germline CDR1 is LGHNA and CDR2 YNFKEQ. This chain's CDR3 is CASSPRLNSDTQYF. DNA of the CDR3: TGTGCCAGCAGCCCCAGACTTAACTCAGATACGCAGTATTTT.

J is TRBJ2-3 and V is TRBV19; TRBD2 matches at 9 bases. This CDR3 spans 15 amino acids. Unmatched junction bases numbered 10, after V lost 6 bases and J lost 6 bases. Per germline, CDR1 LNHDA and CDR2 SQIVND (reference sequence). In nucleotides, the CDR3 is TGTGCCAGTAGATCCGGGACTAGCTCCGCGGATACGCAGTATTTT. Translated: CASRSGTSSADTQYF.

The DNA for the CDR3 is TGTGCCAGCAGCTTACACGGGAGTAGCAATCAGCCCCAGCATTTT. It yields the protein CASSLHGSSNQPQHF. J is TRBJ1-5 and V is TRBV7-2; D unresolved. The CDR3 has 15 amino acids. Trimming cost V 2 bases and J 0 bases, with 8 bases left between them. CDR1 and CDR2 from the germline V gene are SGHTA and FQGNSA.

The J gene is TRBJ2-7, the V gene TRBV7-3; 11 bases match TRBD2. V dropped 5 bases and J dropped 0; count of bases not matched to a gene: 3. The length of the CDR3 is 15 residues. CDR1 is SGHTA and CDR2 is FQGTGA in the germline V gene. CDR3 residues: CASSRTSGYSYEQYF. DNA for the CDR3: TGTGCCAGCAGCCGGACTAGCGGGTACTCCTACGAGCAGTACTTC.